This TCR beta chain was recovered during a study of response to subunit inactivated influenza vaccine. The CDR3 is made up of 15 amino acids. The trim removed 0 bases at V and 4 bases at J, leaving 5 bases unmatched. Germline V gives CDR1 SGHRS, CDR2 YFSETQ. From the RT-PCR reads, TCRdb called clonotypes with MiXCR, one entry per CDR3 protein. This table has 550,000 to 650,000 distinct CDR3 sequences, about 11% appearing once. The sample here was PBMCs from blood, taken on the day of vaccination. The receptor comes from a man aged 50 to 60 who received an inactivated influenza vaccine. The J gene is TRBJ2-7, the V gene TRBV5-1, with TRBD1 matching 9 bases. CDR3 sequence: CASSLVGTGFYEQYF. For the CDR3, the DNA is TGCGCCAGCAGCTTGGTCGGGACAGGGTTTTACGAGCAGTACTTC.